This T cell receptor (beta chain) was obtained from a study of shared clonotypes between healthy human individuals (dated by TCRdb to the early 2020s). Concerning the study at large: The cohort included three men and a couple of women between 18 and 49 years of age. For each donor, CD4 naive and CD4 memory were each given three plates, CD8 naive was given two plates, and CD8 memory was given one plate. Different laboratories and diverse techniques were used to prepare libraries and sequence TCR repertoires, to increase sequencing depth and limit assay-specific biases. Blood TCR repertoires of about five healthy adults were deeply sequenced to estimate repertoire size and the extent of clonotype sharing between individuals. Per donor, leukapheresis produced somewhere between about 0.94 and 10 billion PBMCs. General findings and caveats noted by the study authors: Sampling was limited to blood, and TCR repertoires in tissue likely differ from TCR repertoires in blood. Because the study included only a small number of donors, the genetic and exposure-history diversity represented was limited. Approximately 5% of naive CD4, 3.5% of naive CD8, approximately 2% of memory CD4, and 0.35% to 0.5% of memory CD8 clonotypes were shared across several donors. Incomplete sequencing was indicated by rarefaction of sorted-subset datasets, despite the large sequencing depth. Clonotypes shared by all four sorted-subset donors showed higher generation probabilities than non-shared clonotypes. Naive subsets generally had larger estimated clonotype richness than memory subsets did. Pairwise subsampling indicated that sequencing depth was expected to affect the degree of clonotype sharing among donors.

TCR CDR3 regions were amplified from genomic DNA by multiplex PCR using the deep immunoSEQ assay. Extracted genomic DNA from each cell subset was distributed evenly across all wells of several immunoSEQ 96-well plates, and each plate was treated as a replicate. For sorted subsets, around 0.2 ug of genomic DNA, equivalent to some 30,000 T cell genomes, went into each replicate PCR. Purified libraries were quantified with a Qubit 3.0 fluorometer, sized on a Bioanalyzer 2100, and re-quantified with the KAPA Library Quantification kit. Each immunoSEQ 96-well plate was sequenced on its own single-read 150-cycle Illumina NextSeq 550 flow cell. The published analysis was carried out like this. Because only junctional sequences without quality scores were contained in the immunoSEQ output, filtering matching that applied to full-length reads could not be performed. To assign V/J genes and CDR3, sequences were annotated using PyIR, a Python wrapper for IgBLAST v1.9, with IMGT germline references. Reads with weak V/J assignments (E-value above 1e-6), missing CDR3, stop codons, out-of-frame junctions, or ambiguous translated residues were removed. A V3J clonotype was defined by an identical inferred V gene, J gene, and CDR3 amino acid sequence. The percentage overlap between two repertoires was calculated by dividing the number of shared unique clonotypes by the size of the smaller repertoire. RTK rarefaction, the Chao1 estimator, and Recon v2.1 estimates of unobserved clonotypes were used to assess repertoire richness. OLGA was used to compute generation probabilities for all TCRbeta clonotypes that the gDNA method yielded from a handful of donors. As stored in TCRdb, this immuneACCESS dataset retains in-frame rearrangements with V and J assigned. A fraction of the clones does not appear; measured against another copy, unresolved V genes explain less than half of the discrepancy, and the remainder lacks a known reason. Clone size and V and J calls were adopted from that table, with D and trimming inferred from the DNA. Within this sample are a few hundred thousand clones, with more than 95% of them counted one time only. The ten most abundant clones make up around 0.06% of the sample.

CDR3 length: 12 amino acids, cysteine to phenylalanine. The read is trimmed to its CDR3 DNA, 36 bases read in frame from base 1. The junction shows trimming of 3 bases on V and 2 bases on J, plus 4 bases between the germline ends. As encoded in the germline V gene, CDR1 is MDHEN while CDR2 is SYDVKM. As for this clone: Its cognate antigen has yet to be identified. Base qualities were left out, and no much larger clone turns up one base away. Other DNA sequences in this specimen translate into the identical CDR3.

Donors were healthy HIV-negative adults with no recently reported acute infections or vaccinations. Only Caucasian adults living in Nashville, Tennessee, USA were represented among the donors. Magnetic negative selection was used to enrich CD4+ T cells, after which naive cells were positively selected on CD45RA and the negative fraction became the memory subset. After blood collection by leukapheresis, PBMCs were isolated using Ficoll-Histopaque density gradient centrifugation and then cryopreserved in the vapor phase of liquid nitrogen. Purity and quantity of every magnetically sorted T cell population were checked by analytical flow cytometry. Genomic DNA was isolated from each sorted fraction and quantified by UV absorbance on a Nanodrop 2000c.

This TCR was recovered from a woman aged 25 to 39 in good health. This chain joins TRBV28 to TRBJ1-1; no D gene call is confident. Sample: naive CD4+ T cells sorted from blood. What this sample's cell subset or site label stands for: CD45RA+ positively selected. The CDR3 reads as follows: CASSLQNTEAFF. At the DNA level, the sequence is TGTGCCAGCAGTTTGCAAAACACTGAAGCTTTCTTT.